The clone carrying this T cell receptor (beta chain) was observed a handful of times. No antigen is known for it. PCR was performed a second time for about 7 to 11 cycles using a sample-barcoded 5' primer and a J-beta primer mix. Each of the samples gave a minimum of 2.5 million paired-end reads that contained CDR3. In TCRdb, the 5' RACE reads were re-called with MiXCR into one record per CDR3 protein. Counted here are about 760,000 distinct CDR3 sequences, approximately 25% occurring once; the ten biggest clones make up more than 8.5%. The data belong to a study of blood T cells in healthy people across ages. Germline values: CDR1 MNHEY, CDR2 SVGAGI. This CDR3 comprises 15 residues. Deletions cut 4 bases from V and 4 bases from J, with 14 bases between. Study-level results: Diversity estimates drawn from one million T cells were deemed underestimates. Samples with more naive T cells showed higher observed beta diversity.

Another study also made use of these data, one on T cells of mothers and their children. That work states: Random nucleotides (2-4) and sample barcodes were added by the M1S primer used in the second PCR.

The sample consisted of blood. The TCR comes from a boy aged 5-17 years in good health. This chain links TRBV6-5 with TRBJ1-5; D gene unclear. CDR3 bases: TGTGCCAGCAGTTCGAGATACATTAGTAATCAGCCCCAGCATTTT. This codes for CASSSRYISNQPQHF.